Here is one TCR beta chain with its context. The CDR3 totals 15 residues. The germline V gene encodes CDR1 MGHRA and CDR2 YSYEKL. Trimming stripped 3 bases from V and 2 bases from J, with 13 bases between. This record comes from a study of blood T cell repertoires in COVID-19. Study as a whole: T cells, B-cell-depleted T cells, or PBMCs supplied cDNA or gDNA.

TCRdb keeps only in-frame clones here, not all; method: immunoSEQ multiplex PCR. The sample contains around 400,000 clones, roughly four fifths of which appear only once. The chain uses TRBV4-1 and TRBJ1-1; a possible D gene is TRBD1 (6 bases). The clonotype comes from a woman in her fifties or sixties who had recovered from COVID-19. Material for sequencing was PBMCs or T cells enriched from blood (not recorded which). The CDR3 spells CASSQETGLNTEAFF. CDR3 sequence (DNA): TGCGCCAGCAGCCAGGAGACAGGCTTAAACACTGAAGCTTTCTTT.